This T cell receptor beta chain was observed in a study of prognosis after radiotherapy for stage I lung cancer. This clonotype was detected ten times or more. Researchers used two-round multiplex PCR to amplify TCR beta CDR3 starting from genomic DNA. Individual primers that were specific to each TRBV and TRBJ gene served in first-round PCR. TCRdb redid the calling of the multiplex PCR reads with MiXCR, one entry per CDR3 protein. Among 30,000 to 40,000 distinct CDR3 sequences, around 22% were seen once, and the ten largest hold less than 30%. V lost 2 bases, J lost 6 bases, and 14 bases lay in between. Germline V lookup: CDR1 SGHRS, CDR2 YFSETQ. The CDR3 sequence is 14 residues long.

Source: PBMCs, taken before or after stereotactic body radiation therapy (not recorded which). The chain recombines TRBV5-1 with TRBJ1-2; possible D gene TRBD1, 5 bases. The clonotype originates from a donor of 50 years or more with non-small cell lung cancer. CDR3 in amino acids: CASSFKVSGNGYTF. The CDR3 DNA sequence: TGCGCCAGCAGCTTCAAAGTCTCAGGGAATGGCTACACCTTC.